Below are 20 T cell receptor beta chains sequenced from a single sample in a study of shared clonotypes between healthy human individuals. Libraries were prepared by immunoSEQ multiplex PCR; TCRdb keeps only in-frame clonotypes and omits some of them. The data hold about 2.4 million clones, with roughly 93% observed a single time. The sequencing input was naive CD4+ T cells from PBMCs. As for subset: CD45RA+ positively selected. These TCRs come from a man aged 18-30 years in good health. Some clones in this sample may be carry-over from other donors' samples.

The V call is TRBV29-1, the J call TRBJ1-4; D remains unclear. The CDR3 covers 15 residues. V gave up 5 bases and J gave up 3 bases, with 16 bases separating them. Germline CDR1 and CDR2: SQVTM and ANQGSEA. This CDR3 is CSVKKGPSANEKLFF. For the CDR3, the DNA is TGCAGCGTTAAAAAGGGCCCTTCGGCTAATGAAAAACTGTTTTTT.

The chain combines TRBV5-1 with TRBJ1-6; D unclear. This CDR3 spans 14 amino acids. Trimming removed 7 bases at V and 7 bases at J, with 15 bases between. CDR1 is SGHRS, CDR2 YFSETQ, per germline. The CDR3 loop reads CASAVVSGNSPLHF. The CDR3 DNA follows: TGCGCCAGCGCCGTGGTCTCCGGGAATTCACCCCTCCACTTT.

This clone appeared a single time. J is TRBJ2-1 and V is TRBV28, with D possibly TRBD2 on 5 matching bases. Germline V gene data show CDR1 as MDHEN and CDR2 as SYDVKM. V lost 5 bases and J 9 bases, leaving 23 bases between the germline ends. The CDR3 sequence is 16 residues long. CDR3 bases: TGTGCCAGCAGTCCCCTGATAACGCGGTTAGGGAGTGAGCAGTTCTTC. This gives the protein CASSPLITRLGSEQFF.

The rearrangement uses TRBV14 and TRBJ1-1; TRBD1 is a possible D gene (5 bases). The CDR3 is 14 amino acids. Germline V gives CDR1 SGHDN, CDR2 FVKESK. V was pared by 3 bases and J by 2 bases, with 10 bases between. In DNA, the CDR3 is TGTGCCAGCAGCCAGCCCCAGGGAAACACTGAAGCTTTCTTT. It translates to CASSQPQGNTEAFF.

The rearrangement links TRBV6-5 to TRBJ2-7; D unclear. V was clipped by 8 bases and J by 5 bases, with 13 bases between them. The CDR3 sequence is 12 residues long. Germline V CDR1 and CDR2: MNHEY, SVGAGI. CDR3 amino acids: CASGRRRDEQYF. The CDR3 DNA sequence: TGTGCCAGCGGTCGACGCCGGGACGAGCAGTACTTC.

This clone was found once. The chain employs TRBV27 and TRBJ1-1; D is uncertain. Trimming took 4 bases from V and 1 from J, leaving 13 bases between them. Germline V CDR1 and CDR2: MNHEY, SMNVEV (reference sequence). CDR3 size: 15 residues. This CDR3 is CASSSSPGSNTEAFF. The CDR3 bases are TGTGCCAGCAGTTCCTCTCCAGGATCGAACACTGAAGCTTTCTTT.

Regarding this clone: Other DNA sequences from this sample encode an identical CDR3 as well. The chain combines TRBV7-2 with TRBJ2-5, with D possibly being TRBD1 (5 bases). The CDR3 covers 13 residues. Trimming pared 5 bases from V and 2 bases from J, leaving 9 bases between. Germline CDR1 SGHTA, CDR2 FQGNSA. The CDR3 is CASSRDRQETQYF. The CDR3 DNA is TGTGCCAGCAGCCGCGACAGACAAGAGACCCAGTACTTC.

With regard to this clone: Other DNA variants within this sample encode the same CDR3. The chain is built from TRBV30 and TRBJ1-5, with D unresolved. Germline V lookup: CDR1 GTSNPN, CDR2 SVGIG (reference sequence). The V and J ends lost 0 bases and 1 base respectively, with 7 bases between them. The CDR3 length is 14 residues. The CDR3 loop is CAWSVGGSNQPQHF. Written as DNA, the CDR3 is TGTGCCTGGAGTGTCGGTGGCAGCAATCAGCCCCAGCATTTT. The entire variable domain, with the rest obtained from reference TRBV30 and TRBJ1-5, is as follows: SQTIHQWPATLVQPVGSPLSLECTVEGTSNPNLYWYRQAAGRGLQLLFYSVGIGQISSEVPQNLSASRPQDRQFILSSKKLLLSDSGFYLCAWSVGGSNQPQHFGDGTRLSIL.

This chain joins TRBV28 and TRBJ1-2; 9 bases fit TRBD1. Germline trimming cut 8 bases from V and 3 bases from J; bases unmatched to any gene: 7. CDR1 and CDR2 (germline): MDHEN, SYDVKM. The CDR3 spans 14 residues. Written as DNA, the CDR3 is TGTGCCAGCGGAAACAGGGGGCCCTACTATGGCTACACCTTC. It encodes CASGNRGPYYGYTF.

The chain combines TRBV30 with TRBJ2-7; 8 bases line up with TRBD1. The CDR3 extends over 15 amino acids. Germline V lookup: CDR1 GTSNPN, CDR2 SVGIG (reference sequence). Germline trimming cut 5 bases from V and 3 bases from J; bases unmatched to any gene: 12. The CDR3 region is CAWGGAGGPIYEQYF. The DNA for the CDR3 is TGTGCCTGGGGGGGAGCAGGGGGCCCCATCTACGAGCAGTACTTC.

The genes are TRBV7-8 and TRBJ2-7, with D possibly matching TRBD1 (6 bases). Between the trimmed V and J ends, which lost 3 bases and 2 bases, there was a span of 14 bases. Per germline, CDR1 SGHVS and CDR2 FQNEAQ. CDR3 length equals 15 residues. The CDR3 nucleotides are TGTGCCAGCAGCTTGATTCGGCCAGGGGCCTACGAGCAGTACTTC. It translates to CASSLIRPGAYEQYF.

This chain links TRBV5-1 with TRBJ2-3, with 7 bases lining up with TRBD2. This CDR3 contains 16 residues. Trimming at V came to 3 bases and at J to 4 bases, leaving 11 bases not matched to a gene. CDR1 and CDR2 (germline): SGHRS, YFSETQ. The CDR3 spells CASSSWSGRAADTQYF. The DNA of the CDR3 is TGCGCCAGCAGCTCGTGGTCTGGGAGGGCGGCAGATACGCAGTATTTT.

The chain carries TRBV7-8 and TRBJ2-2, with D tentatively TRBD2 (5 bases). The germline V gene encodes CDR1 SGHVS and CDR2 FQNEAQ. CDR3 size: 14 residues. V was shortened by 2 bases and J by 6 bases, with 10 bases between the two germline ends. This chain's CDR3 is CASSLPGSAGELFF. CDR3 bases: TGTGCCAGCAGCTTACCGGGATCTGCCGGGGAGCTGTTTTTT.

The rearrangement joins TRBV5-6 to TRBJ2-1, with 7 positions matching TRBD2. V lost 4 bases to trimming and J lost 0 bases; unmatched junction nucleotides: 16. Germline CDR1 SGHDT, CDR2 YYEEEE. This CDR3 is 19 amino acids long. CDR3 protein: CASSGGREAGPSSYNEQFF. As DNA, the CDR3 is TGTGCCAGCAGCGGCGGTCGCGAAGCGGGGCCCAGCTCCTACAATGAGCAGTTCTTC.

The rearrangement uses TRBV10-1 and TRBJ2-7; 9 nucleotides agree with TRBD1. This CDR3 spans 15 amino acids. The germline gives CDR1 WNHNN, CDR2 SYGVQD (reference sequence). V lost 1 base and J lost 7; bases outside the gene matches: 8. CDR3 nucleotides: TGCGCCAGCAGTGAGTTGGGGACAGGGATTCGTGAGCAGTACTTC. Encoded protein: CASSELGTGIREQYF.

The chain is built from TRBV9 and TRBJ2-7, with 9 bases fitting TRBD1. V lost 3 bases and J lost 3; bases outside the gene matches: 7. Germline V gene data show CDR1 as SGDLS and CDR2 as YYNGEE. This CDR3 comprises 15 residues. CDR3 region: CASSGTGTGLYEQYF. CDR3 bases: TGTGCCAGCAGCGGAACCGGGACAGGGCTCTACGAGCAGTACTTC.

This rearrangement joins TRBV11-3 to TRBJ2-2, with D unclear. V was pared by 4 bases and J by 1 base, with 10 bases between. The CDR3 runs 15 residues. Germline V CDR1 and CDR2: SGHNT, YENEEA. This CDR3 is CASSSWTGNTGELFF. CDR3 nucleotide sequence: TGTGCCAGCAGCTCCTGGACGGGGAACACCGGGGAGCTGTTTTTT.

This chain connects TRBV28 to TRBJ2-5; tentative D call: TRBD2 (6 bases). This CDR3 has 14 amino acids. V lost 2 bases to trimming and J lost 4 bases, with 11 bases between them. Germline loops: CDR1 MDHEN, CDR2 SYDVKM. For the CDR3, the DNA is TGTGCCAGCAGTTTAGGGGGACTTTTAGAGACCCAGTACTTC. It yields the protein CASSLGGLLETQYF.

This chain connects TRBV30 to TRBJ1-1; D gene uncertain. The germline gives CDR1 GTSNPN, CDR2 SVGIG (reference sequence). V lost 5 bases, J lost 5 bases, and 6 bases lay in between. CDR3 length: 10 amino acids. As DNA, the CDR3 is TGTGCCTGGGGTCGGACTGAAGCTTTCTTT. Its translation: CAWGRTEAFF. Looking up the rest from reference TRBV30 and TRBJ1-1 gives the full variable domain: SQTIHQWPATLVQPVGSPLSLECTVEGTSNPNLYWYRQAAGRGLQLLFYSVGIGQISSEVPQNLSASRPQDRQFILSSKKLLLSDSGFYLCAWGRTEAFFGQGTRLTVV.

J is TRBJ1-1 and V is TRBV11-2; 9 positions agree with TRBD1. V was pared by 5 bases and J by 8 bases, with 9 bases of the junction left unmatched. Germline V CDR1 and CDR2: SGHAT, FQNNGV. The CDR3 spans 14 residues. This CDR3 is CASSLTGGGGEAFF. The CDR3 DNA is TGTGCCAGCAGCCTCACAGGGGGCGGAGGAGAAGCTTTCTTT. The whole variable domain, filled in from reference TRBV11-2 and TRBJ1-1, reads EAGVAQSPRYKIIEKRQSVAFWCNPISGHATLYWYQQILGQGPKLLIQFQNNGVVDDSQLPKDRFSAERLKGVDSTLKIQPAKLEDSAVYLCASSLTGGGGEAFFGQGTRLTVV.